This TCR beta chain was retrieved from a study of shared clonotypes between healthy human individuals. Partitioning of CD4+ cells yielded a CD45RA+ naive subset and a CD45RA-negative memory subset. Sequenced by immunoSEQ multiplex PCR; TCRdb stores in-frame clones only, minus some. The data hold over 950,000 clones, with roughly 80% observed a single time. The receptor was isolated from a man aged 18-30 years in good health. Some clones in this sample may be carry-over from other donors' samples. The sequenced sample was memory CD4+ T cells from PBMCs. Described subset: CD45RA-negative fraction.

DNA of the CDR3: TGTGCCAGCAGCCTAGGACGGTTTTTCAATGAGCAGTTCTTC. Protein: CASSLGRFFNEQFF. The chain employs TRBV14 and TRBJ2-1; D call uncertain. The CDR3 covers 14 residues. The germline V and J ends were trimmed by 4 bases and 6 bases, with 13 bases remaining between them. From germline, CDR1 is SGHDN and CDR2 FVKESK.